This TCR beta chain comes out of a study of blood T cells in healthy people across ages. The wider study: Per two T cells, about one barcoded beta molecule was captured through template switching.

Germline-derived CDR1 and CDR2 are DFQATT and SNEGSKA (reference sequence). This CDR3 has 14 residues. There are a few counts of this clonotype. The use of a sample-barcoded 5' primer and a J-beta primer mix characterized a second PCR of about 7 to 12 cycles. A tag from a template-switch adaptor with 12 random nucleotides marked each cDNA molecule. Each CDR3 protein is one row after TCRdb ran MiXCR on the 5' RACE reads. The sample has 660,000 or so distinct CDR3 sequences; under 70% are singletons. The chain recombines TRBV20-1 with TRBJ1-6; D call uncertain. The sample consisted of blood. This receptor was identified in a man aged 55 to 70 in good health. The DNA for the CDR3 is TGCAGCCCAGAGAGATCAGTGGATAATTCACCCCTCCACTTT. Its protein product is CSPERSVDNSPLHF.